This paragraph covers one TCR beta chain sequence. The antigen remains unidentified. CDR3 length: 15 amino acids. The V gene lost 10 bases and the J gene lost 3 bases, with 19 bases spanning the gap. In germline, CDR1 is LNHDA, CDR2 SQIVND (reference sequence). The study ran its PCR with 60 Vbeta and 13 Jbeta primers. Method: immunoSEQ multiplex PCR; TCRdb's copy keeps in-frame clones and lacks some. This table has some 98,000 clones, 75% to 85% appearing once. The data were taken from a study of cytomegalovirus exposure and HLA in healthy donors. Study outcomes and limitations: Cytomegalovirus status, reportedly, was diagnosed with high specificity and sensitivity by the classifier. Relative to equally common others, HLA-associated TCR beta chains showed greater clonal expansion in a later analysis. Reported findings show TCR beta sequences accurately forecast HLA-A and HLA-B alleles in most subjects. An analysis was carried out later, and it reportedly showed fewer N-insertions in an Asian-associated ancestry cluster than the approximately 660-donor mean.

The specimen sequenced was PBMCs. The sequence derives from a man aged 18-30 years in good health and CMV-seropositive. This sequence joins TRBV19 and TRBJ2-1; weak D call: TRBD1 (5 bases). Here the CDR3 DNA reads TGTGCCACAAACCCCCCTGGGGCCCACTACAATGAGCAGTTCTTC. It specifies CATNPPGAHYNEQFF.